This T cell receptor (beta chain) emerged from a study of T cell changes during pregnancy in multiple sclerosis. Looked up from germline, CDR1 is SGHRS and CDR2 is YFSETQ. The CDR3 sequence is 14 residues long. V lost 1 base to trimming and J lost 5 bases; unmatched junction nucleotides: 5. Sequencing was performed with immunoSEQ multiplex PCR; in TCRdb, only in-frame clones are kept and a portion is missing. The table lists 25,000 to 35,000 clones, 80% to 90% of them singletons. This receptor was identified in a female donor in good health, enrolled as a control in a pregnancy study. Sequencing used CD4+ T cells from peripheral blood mononuclear cells, obtained in the first trimester of pregnancy. This chain connects TRBV5-1 to TRBJ2-7; 8 bases are shared with TRBD1. The CDR3 nucleotides are TGCGCCAGCAGCTTGTCCAGGGGGCGGGACGAGCAGTACTTC. Translated: CASSLSRGRDEQYF.